Below are 5 T cell receptor beta chains sequenced from a single sample in a study of CD8 T cells in Susac syndrome. Reverse transcription used roughly 0.5 to 1 ug RNA and random hexamers. TCRdb ran MiXCR on the immunoSEQ multiplex PCR reads and lists one entry per CDR3 protein. The sample lists about 200,000 distinct CDR3 sequences, around nine tenths occurring once. The sample was CD8+ T cells from PBMCs. The receptors originated from a human donor with multiple sclerosis.

V gene TRBV5-6 combines with J gene TRBJ2-3, with no clear D. Germline CDR1 SGHDT, CDR2 YYEEEE. The CDR3 is 13 residues long. Between the trimmed V and J ends, which lost 1 base and 1 base, there was a span of 4 bases. CDR3 DNA: TGTGCCAGCAGCTTGAGGCGCACAGATACGCAGTATTTT. This translates into CASSLRRTDTQYF.

CDR3: CASSFFHSPLHF. The CDR3 nucleotides read TGTGCCAGCAGCTTCTTCCATTCACCCCTCCACTTT. V usage is TRBV7-2 and J usage is TRBJ1-6; the D is unclear. Germline V gives CDR1 SGHTA, CDR2 FQGNSA. Trimming took off 3 bases at V and 8 bases at J, with 5 bases between the two ends. The CDR3 totals 12 residues.

This chain links TRBV4-3 with TRBJ2-3; D unclear. The CDR3 sequence is 13 residues long. The germline V gene encodes CDR1 LGHNA and CDR2 YSLEER. Trimming took 0 bases from V and 2 from J, leaving 3 bases between them. CDR3 sequence (DNA): TGCGCCAGCAGCCAAGACTTCACAGATACGCAGTATTTT. Translation: CASSQDFTDTQYF.

The V call is TRBV30, the J call TRBJ2-7; 9 bases line up with TRBD2. The CDR3 consists of 13 residues. CDR1 GTSNPN and CDR2 SVGIG come from the germline V gene (reference sequence). The trim removed 8 bases at V and 3 bases at J, leaving 8 bases unmatched. CDR3 amino acids: CAGYSGRNYEQYF. The CDR3 bases are TGTGCCGGATATAGCGGGAGAAACTACGAGCAGTACTTC.

This clonotype was seen a few times. The rearrangement uses TRBV7-3 and TRBJ1-1, with D tentatively TRBD1 (6 bases). Trimming pared 2 bases from V and 7 bases from J, leaving 11 bases between. This CDR3 has 13 amino acids. Looked up from germline, CDR1 is SGHTA and CDR2 is FQGTGA. The CDR3 DNA reads TGTGCCAGCAGCTTAGGGGGCGGCAGTGAAGCTTTCTTT. Amino acids: CASSLGGGSEAFF.